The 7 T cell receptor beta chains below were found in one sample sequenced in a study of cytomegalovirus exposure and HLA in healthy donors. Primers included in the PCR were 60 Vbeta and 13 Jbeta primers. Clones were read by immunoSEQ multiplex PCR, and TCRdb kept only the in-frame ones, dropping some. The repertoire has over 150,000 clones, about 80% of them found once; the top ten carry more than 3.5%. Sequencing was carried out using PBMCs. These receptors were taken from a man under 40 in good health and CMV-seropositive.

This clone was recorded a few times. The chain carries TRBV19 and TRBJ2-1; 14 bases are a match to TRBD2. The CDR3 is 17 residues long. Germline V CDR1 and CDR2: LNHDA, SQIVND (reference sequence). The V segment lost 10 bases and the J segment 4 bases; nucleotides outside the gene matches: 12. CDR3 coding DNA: TGTGCCACCACCCTTGAGACTAGCGGGGGGGCTTACAATGAGCAGTTCTTC. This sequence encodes CATTLETSGGAYNEQFF.

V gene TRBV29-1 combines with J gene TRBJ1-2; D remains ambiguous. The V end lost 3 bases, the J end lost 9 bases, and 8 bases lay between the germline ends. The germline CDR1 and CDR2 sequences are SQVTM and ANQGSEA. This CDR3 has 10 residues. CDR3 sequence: CSVDQARYTF. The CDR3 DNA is TGCAGCGTTGACCAGGCGCGCTACACCTTC.

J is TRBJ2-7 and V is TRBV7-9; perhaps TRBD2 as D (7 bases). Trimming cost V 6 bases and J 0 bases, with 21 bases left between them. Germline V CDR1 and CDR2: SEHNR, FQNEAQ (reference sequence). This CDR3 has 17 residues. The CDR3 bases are TGTGCCAGCAGTCCCGGGGGGCTCACCGATTTCTCCTACGAGCAGTACTTC. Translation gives CASSPGGLTDFSYEQYF.

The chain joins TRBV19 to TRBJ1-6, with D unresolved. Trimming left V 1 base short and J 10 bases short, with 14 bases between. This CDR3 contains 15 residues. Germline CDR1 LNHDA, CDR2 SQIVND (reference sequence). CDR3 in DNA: TGTGCCAGTAGTATAGTTCCGGGGAAGTTGTCACCCCTCCACTTT. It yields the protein CASSIVPGKLSPLHF.

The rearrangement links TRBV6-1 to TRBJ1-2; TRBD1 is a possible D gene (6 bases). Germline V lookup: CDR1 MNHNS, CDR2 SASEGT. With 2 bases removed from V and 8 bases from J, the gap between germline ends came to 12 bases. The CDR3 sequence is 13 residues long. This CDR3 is CASSESQGIGYTF. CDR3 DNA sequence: TGTGCCAGCAGTGAATCTCAGGGGATCGGCTACACCTTC.

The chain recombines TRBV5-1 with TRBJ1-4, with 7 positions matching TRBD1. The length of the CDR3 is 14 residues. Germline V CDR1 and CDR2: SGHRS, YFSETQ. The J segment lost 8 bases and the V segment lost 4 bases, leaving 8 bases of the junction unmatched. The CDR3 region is CASSEDRVREKLFF. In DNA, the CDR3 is TGCGCCAGCAGCGAAGACAGGGTGAGGGAAAAACTGTTTTTT.

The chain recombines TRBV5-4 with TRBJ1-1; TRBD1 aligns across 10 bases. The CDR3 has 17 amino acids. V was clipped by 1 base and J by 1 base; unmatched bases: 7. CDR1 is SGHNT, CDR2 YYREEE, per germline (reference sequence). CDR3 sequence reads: CASSLSRGQGKNTEAFF. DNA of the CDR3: TGTGCCAGCAGCTTGTCCCGGGGACAGGGGAAGAACACTGAAGCTTTCTTT.